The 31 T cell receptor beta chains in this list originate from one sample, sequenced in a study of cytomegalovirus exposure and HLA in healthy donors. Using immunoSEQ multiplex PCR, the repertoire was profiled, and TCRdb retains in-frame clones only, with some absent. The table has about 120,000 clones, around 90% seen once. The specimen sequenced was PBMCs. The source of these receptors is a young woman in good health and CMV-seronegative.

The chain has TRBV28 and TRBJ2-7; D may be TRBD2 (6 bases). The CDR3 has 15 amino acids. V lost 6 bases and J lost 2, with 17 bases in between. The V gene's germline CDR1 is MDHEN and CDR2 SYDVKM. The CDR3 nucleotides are TGTGCCAGCAGCTTTGGAGCGGGCGGTACCTACGAGCAGTACTTC. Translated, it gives CASSFGAGGTYEQYF.

This chain's CDR3 is CASSLERGAAGGYTF. CDR3 DNA sequence: TGTGCCAGCAGCTTAGAAAGAGGGGCCGCGGGAGGCTACACCTTC. The chain employs TRBV5-4 and TRBJ1-2; possible D gene TRBD1, 5 bases. Germline values: CDR1 SGHNT, CDR2 YYREEE (reference sequence). This CDR3 is 15 amino acids long. Between the trimmed V and J ends, which lost 2 bases and 8 bases, there was a span of 19 bases. Supplemented by reference TRBV5-4 and TRBJ1-2, the full variable domain reads ETGVTQSPTHLIKTRGQQVTLRCSSQSGHNTVSWYQQALGQGPQFIFQYYREEENGRGNFPPRFSGLQFPNYSSELNVNALELDDSALYLCASSLERGAAGGYTFGSGTRLTVV.

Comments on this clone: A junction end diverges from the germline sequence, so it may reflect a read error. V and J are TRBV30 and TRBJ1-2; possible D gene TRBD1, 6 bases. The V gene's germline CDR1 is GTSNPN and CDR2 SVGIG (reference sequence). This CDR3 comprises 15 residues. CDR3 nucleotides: TGTGCCCGGAGTGTATCCGCGACAGGTGAAAATGGCTACACCTTC. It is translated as CARSVSATGENGYTF.

The CDR3 DNA is TGTGCCAGCAGAAGAGGGCAGGGACTCAATCAGCCCCAGCATTTT. It codes for CASRRGQGLNQPQHF. The rearrangement joins TRBV4-2 to TRBJ1-5; a weak D match, TRBD1 (5 bases). V was trimmed by 6 bases and J by 3 bases, leaving 15 bases between them. The germline V gene encodes CDR1 LGHNA and CDR2 YNFKEQ. The CDR3 extends over 15 amino acids.

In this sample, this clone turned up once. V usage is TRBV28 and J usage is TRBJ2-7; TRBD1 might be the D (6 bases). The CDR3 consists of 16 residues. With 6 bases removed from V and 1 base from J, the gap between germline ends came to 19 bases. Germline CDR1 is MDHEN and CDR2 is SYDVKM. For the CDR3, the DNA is TGTGCCAGCAGCTTCCGAGGGGGAGCCTCTTCCTACGAGCAGTACTTC. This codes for CASSFRGGASSYEQYF.

This CDR3 is CASSQGQGGNQPQHF. DNA of the CDR3: TGCGCCAGCAGCCAAGGACAGGGCGGCAATCAGCCCCAGCATTTT. This chain connects TRBV4-1 to TRBJ1-5; 7 positions agree with TRBD1. CDR1 and CDR2 from the germline V gene are MGHRA and YSYEKL. Trimming at V came to 1 base and at J to 2 bases, leaving 2 bases not matched to a gene. The CDR3 length is 15 residues.

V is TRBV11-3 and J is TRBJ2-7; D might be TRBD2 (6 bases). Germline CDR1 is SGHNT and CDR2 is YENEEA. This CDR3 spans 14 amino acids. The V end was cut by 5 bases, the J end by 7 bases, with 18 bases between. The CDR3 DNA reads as TGTGCCAGCAGCAAGCACGGAGGGATGCGGGAGCAGTACTTC. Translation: CASSKHGGMREQYF.

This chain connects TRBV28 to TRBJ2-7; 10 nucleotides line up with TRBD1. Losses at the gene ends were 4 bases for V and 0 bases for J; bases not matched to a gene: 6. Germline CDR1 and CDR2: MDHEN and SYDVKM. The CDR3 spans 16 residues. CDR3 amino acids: CASSYRDRGRSYEQYF. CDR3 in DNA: TGTGCCAGCAGTTACCGGGACAGGGGACGCTCCTACGAGCAGTACTTC.

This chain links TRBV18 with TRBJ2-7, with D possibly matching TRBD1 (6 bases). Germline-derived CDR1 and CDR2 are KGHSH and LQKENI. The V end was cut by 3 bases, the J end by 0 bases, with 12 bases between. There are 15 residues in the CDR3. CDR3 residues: CASSPSTGSSYEQYF. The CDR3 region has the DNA TGTGCCAGCTCACCCTCGACAGGATCCTCCTACGAGCAGTACTTC.

As DNA, the CDR3 is TGTGCCAGCTCACGCCTTAGCAGTGCGAACACCGGGGAGCTGTTTTTT. Translating gives CASSRLSSANTGELFF. The chain combines TRBV18 with TRBJ2-2; D gene unclear. CDR1 is KGHSH and CDR2 is LQKENI in the germline V gene. Deletions cut 4 bases from V and 0 bases from J, with 12 bases between. This CDR3 spans 16 amino acids.

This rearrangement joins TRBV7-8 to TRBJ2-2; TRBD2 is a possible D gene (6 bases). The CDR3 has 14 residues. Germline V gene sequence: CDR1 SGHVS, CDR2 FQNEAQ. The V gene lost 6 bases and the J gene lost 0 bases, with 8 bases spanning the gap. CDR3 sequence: CASSWDSNTGELFF. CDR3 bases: TGTGCCAGCAGTTGGGACTCGAACACCGGGGAGCTGTTTTTT.

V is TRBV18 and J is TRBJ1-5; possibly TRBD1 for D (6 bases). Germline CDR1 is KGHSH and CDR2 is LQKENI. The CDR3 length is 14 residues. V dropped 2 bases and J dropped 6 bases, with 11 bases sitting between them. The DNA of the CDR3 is TGTGCCAGCTCACCAAACAGGGTAGGTCAGCCCCAGCATTTT. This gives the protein CASSPNRVGQPQHF.

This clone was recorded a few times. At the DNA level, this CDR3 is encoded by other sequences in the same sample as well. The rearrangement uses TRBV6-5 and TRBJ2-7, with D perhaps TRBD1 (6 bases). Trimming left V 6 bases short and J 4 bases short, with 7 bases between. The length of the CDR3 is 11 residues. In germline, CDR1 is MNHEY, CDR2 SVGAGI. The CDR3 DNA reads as TGTGCCAGCAGCAGGGGATACGAGCAGTACTTC. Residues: CASSRGYEQYF.

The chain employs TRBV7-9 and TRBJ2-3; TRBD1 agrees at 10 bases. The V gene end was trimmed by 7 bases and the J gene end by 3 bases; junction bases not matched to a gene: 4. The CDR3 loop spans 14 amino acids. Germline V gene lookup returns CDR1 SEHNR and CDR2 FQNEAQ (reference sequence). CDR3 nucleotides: TGTGCCAGCACCGTGGGACAGGGGACAGATACGCAGTATTTT. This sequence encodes CASTVGQGTDTQYF.

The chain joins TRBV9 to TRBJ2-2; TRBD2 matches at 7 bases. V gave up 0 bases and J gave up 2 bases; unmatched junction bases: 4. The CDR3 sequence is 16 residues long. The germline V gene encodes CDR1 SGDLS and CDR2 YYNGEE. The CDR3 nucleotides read TGTGCCAGCAGCGTAGTCACGGGGGGAAACACCGGGGAGCTGTTTTTT. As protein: CASSVVTGGNTGELFF.

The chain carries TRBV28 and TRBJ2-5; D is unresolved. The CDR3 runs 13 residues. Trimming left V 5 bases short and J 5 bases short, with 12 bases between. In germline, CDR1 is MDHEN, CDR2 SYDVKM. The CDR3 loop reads CASSPPSEETQYF. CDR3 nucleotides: TGTGCCAGCAGTCCTCCGTCGGAGGAGACCCAGTACTTC.

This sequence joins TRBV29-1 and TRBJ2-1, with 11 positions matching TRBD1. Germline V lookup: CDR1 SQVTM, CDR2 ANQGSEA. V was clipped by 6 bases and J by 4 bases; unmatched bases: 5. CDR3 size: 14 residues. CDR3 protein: CSVWTGGRYNEQFF. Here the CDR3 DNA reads TGCAGCGTCTGGACAGGGGGCCGATACAATGAGCAGTTCTTC.

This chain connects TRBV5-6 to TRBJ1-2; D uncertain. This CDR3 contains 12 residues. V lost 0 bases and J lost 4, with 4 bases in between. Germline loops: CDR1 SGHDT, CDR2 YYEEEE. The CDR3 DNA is TGTGCCAGCAGCTTGGCTAGCTATGGCTACACCTTC. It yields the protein CASSLASYGYTF.

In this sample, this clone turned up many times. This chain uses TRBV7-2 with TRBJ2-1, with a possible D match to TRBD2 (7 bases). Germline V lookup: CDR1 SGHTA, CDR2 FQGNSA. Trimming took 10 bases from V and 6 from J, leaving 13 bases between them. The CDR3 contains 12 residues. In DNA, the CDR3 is TGTGCCACGCGGGGGCTCGGCAATGAGCAGTTCTTC. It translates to CATRGLGNEQFF.

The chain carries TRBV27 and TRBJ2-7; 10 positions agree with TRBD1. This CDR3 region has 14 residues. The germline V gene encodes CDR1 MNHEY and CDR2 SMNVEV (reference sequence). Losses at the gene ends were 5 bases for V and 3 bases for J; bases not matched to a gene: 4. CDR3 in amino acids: CASSIDRGHYEQYF. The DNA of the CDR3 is TGTGCCAGCAGTATAGACAGGGGGCACTACGAGCAGTACTTC.

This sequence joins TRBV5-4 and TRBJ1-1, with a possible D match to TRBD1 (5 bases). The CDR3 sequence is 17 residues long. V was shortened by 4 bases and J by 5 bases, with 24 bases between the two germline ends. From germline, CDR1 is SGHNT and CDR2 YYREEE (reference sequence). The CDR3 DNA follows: TGTGCCAGCAGCCTCGGGAGGGCGGGACCCGGGTCTACTGAAGCTTTCTTT. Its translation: CASSLGRAGPGSTEAFF.

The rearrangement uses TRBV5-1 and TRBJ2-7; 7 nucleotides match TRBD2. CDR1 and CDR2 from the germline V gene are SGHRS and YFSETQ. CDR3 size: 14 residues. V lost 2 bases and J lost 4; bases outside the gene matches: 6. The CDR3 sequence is CASSFRGGSYEQYF. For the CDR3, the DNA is TGCGCCAGCAGCTTTAGGGGCGGGAGTTACGAGCAGTACTTC.

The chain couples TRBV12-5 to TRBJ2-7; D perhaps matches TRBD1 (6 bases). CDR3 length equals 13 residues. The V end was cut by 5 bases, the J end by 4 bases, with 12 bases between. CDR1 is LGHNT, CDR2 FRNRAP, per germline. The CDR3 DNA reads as TGTGCTAGTGGTACAGGGATCTTATACGAGCAGTACTTC. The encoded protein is CASGTGILYEQYF. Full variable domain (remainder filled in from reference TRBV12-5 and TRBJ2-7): DARVTQTPRHKVTEMGQEVTMRCQPILGHNTVFWYRQTMMQGLELLAYFRNRAPLDDSGMPKDRFSAEMPDATLATLKIQPSEPRDSAVYFCASGTGILYEQYFGPGTRLTVT.

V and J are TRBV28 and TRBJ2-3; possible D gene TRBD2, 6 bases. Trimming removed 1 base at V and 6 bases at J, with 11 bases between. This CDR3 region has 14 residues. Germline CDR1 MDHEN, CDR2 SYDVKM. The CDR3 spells CASSLSGVSDTQYF. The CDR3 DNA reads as TGTGCCAGCAGTTTATCGGGGGTTTCGGATACGCAGTATTTT.

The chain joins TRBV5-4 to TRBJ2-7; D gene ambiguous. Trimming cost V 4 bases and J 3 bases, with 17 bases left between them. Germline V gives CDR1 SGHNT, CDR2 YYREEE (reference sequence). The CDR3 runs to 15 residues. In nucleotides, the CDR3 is TGTGCCAGCAGCCCAGGTCTAAGAGCAAACTACGAGCAGTACTTC. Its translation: CASSPGLRANYEQYF.

The CDR3 protein is CASSNPHTGPVNTEAFF. The CDR3 region has the DNA TGTGCCAGCAGCAATCCGCACACAGGGCCGGTGAACACTGAAGCTTTCTTT. The chain employs TRBV21-1 and TRBJ1-1; the table assigns TRBD1, which was not confirmed against the DNA. TRBV21-1 is flagged as a pseudogene. The CDR3 covers 17 residues.

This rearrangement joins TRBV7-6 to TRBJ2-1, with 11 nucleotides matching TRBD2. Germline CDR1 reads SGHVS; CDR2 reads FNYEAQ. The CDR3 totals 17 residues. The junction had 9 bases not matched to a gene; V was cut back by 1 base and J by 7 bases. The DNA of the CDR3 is TGTGCCAGCAGCTTAGAATTAGCGGGAGGGCCGGGGAATGAGCAGTTCTTC. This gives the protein CASSLELAGGPGNEQFF.

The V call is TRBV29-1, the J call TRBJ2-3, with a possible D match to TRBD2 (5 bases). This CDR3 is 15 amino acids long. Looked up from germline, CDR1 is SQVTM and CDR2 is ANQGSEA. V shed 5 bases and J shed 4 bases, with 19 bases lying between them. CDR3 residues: CSVTRSGERSDTQYF. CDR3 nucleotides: TGCAGCGTTACCCGTTCCGGGGAGAGATCAGATACGCAGTATTTT.

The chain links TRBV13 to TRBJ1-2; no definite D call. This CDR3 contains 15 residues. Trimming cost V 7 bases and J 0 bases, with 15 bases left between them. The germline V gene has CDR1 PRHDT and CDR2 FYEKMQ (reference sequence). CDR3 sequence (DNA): TGTGCCAGCACCCTATTGACACCTACTAACTATGGCTACACCTTC. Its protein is CASTLLTPTNYGYTF.

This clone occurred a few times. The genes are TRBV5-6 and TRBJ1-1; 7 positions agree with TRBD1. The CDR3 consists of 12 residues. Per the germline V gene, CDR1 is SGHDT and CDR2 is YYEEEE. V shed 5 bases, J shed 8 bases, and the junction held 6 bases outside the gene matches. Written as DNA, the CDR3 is TGTGCCAGCAGTCAGGGGGTCCTCGAAGCTTTCTTT. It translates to CASSQGVLEAFF.

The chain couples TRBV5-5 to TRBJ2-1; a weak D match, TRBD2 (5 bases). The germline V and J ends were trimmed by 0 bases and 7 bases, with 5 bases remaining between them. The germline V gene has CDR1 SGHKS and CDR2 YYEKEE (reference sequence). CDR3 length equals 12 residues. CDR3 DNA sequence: TGTGCCAGCAGCTTGGGAGGGAATGAGCAGTTCTTC. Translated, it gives CASSLGGNEQFF.